Listed below are T cell receptor beta chains from one sample, sequenced in a study of shared clonotypes between healthy human individuals. Profiling relied on immunoSEQ multiplex PCR, and the TCRdb table lists in-frame clones only, not all of them. The data hold about 2,100,000 clones, with about 92% observed a single time. Sequencing was performed on naive CD8+ T cells from PBMCs. The receptors originated from a young man in good health. Some clones in this sample may be carry-over from other donors' samples. Each CDR3 is given with its conserved first and last residue. D genes are given only for firm matches. Not all rows give a size; the values are once, few, many and, for expanded clones, a class.

j_call,clone_size,d_call,v_call,cdr3_nt,cdr3_aa
TRBJ2-1,-,-,TRBV4-1,TGCGCCAGCAGCCCCCTCGGGGCGCGTAACAATGAGCAGTTCTTC,CASSPLGARNNEQFF
TRBJ1-2,few,-,TRBV7-2,TGTGCCAGCAGCTTAGCGAGTAATCCCCAAAGCGGCTACACCTTC,CASSLASNPQSGYTF
TRBJ1-5,-,TRBD1,TRBV9,TGTGCCAGCAGCGTAGACAGGGGGTGGCAGCCCCAGCATTTT,CASSVDRGWQPQHF
TRBJ2-7,-,TRBD2,TRBV5-5,TGTGCCAGTGTAGCGGGGTTCTACGAGCAGTACTTC,CASVAGFYEQYF
TRBJ1-2,-,-,TRBV4-2,TGTGCCAGCAGCGAAGTACCCATCCGGACAGACCCGAGCTACACCTTC,CASSEVPIRTDPSYTF
TRBJ2-7,-,-,TRBV11-3,TGTGCCAGCAGTCCCGGGAAGGGCTACTACGAGCAGTACTTC,CASSPGKGYYEQYF
TRBJ1-2,-,-,TRBV21-1,TGTGCCAGCAGCAAAGAGGGTGGACATGTTGACTATGGCTACACCTTC,CASSKEGGHVDYGYTF
TRBJ1-3,-,-,TRBV27,TGTGCCAGCAGTTTATCTAGGGCAGGAGTGGGTGGAAACACCATATATTTT,CASSLSRAGVGGNTIYF
TRBJ1-1,-,-,TRBV6-1,TGTGCCAGCAGCCACAGGTTTAACACTGAAGCTTTCTTT,CASSHRFNTEAFF
TRBJ2-1,-,-,TRBV13,TGTGCCAGCCAGCCAACCCTGGGCGGGTACAATGAGCAGTTCTTC,CASQPTLGGYNEQFF
TRBJ2-7,-,-,TRBV6-6,TGTGCCAGCAGTTACTCGGAACGGATCTACGAGCAGTACTTC,CASSYSERIYEQYF
TRBJ2-7,once,TRBD2,TRBV7-6,TGTGCCAGCAGCGCGGTGGTCGGCCTAGCGGGAGCCGAGCAGTACTTC,CASSAVVGLAGAEQYF
TRBJ1-5,-,-,TRBV19,TGTGCCAGTAGTATAGTAGTAAGCAATCAGCCCCAGCATTTT,CASSIVVSNQPQHF
TRBJ2-7,-,-,TRBV5-6,TGTGCCAGCAGCCTGGGGGGTCGCTTGTACGAGCAGTACTTC,CASSLGGRLYEQYF
TRBJ2-7,-,TRBD1,TRBV19,TGTGCCAGTAGTACTTGGGACAGGGGCCACGAGCAGTACTTC,CASSTWDRGHEQYF
TRBJ2-1,-,-,TRBV7-8,TGTGCCAGCAGCTTTAATAAGCGGGACAATGAGCAGTTCTTC,CASSFNKRDNEQFF
TRBJ2-7,-,-,TRBV27,TGTGCCAGCAGGGACAGATCCTACGAGCAGTACTTC,CASRDRSYEQYF
TRBJ2-3,once,TRBD2,TRBV28,TGTGCCAGCAGTTTCCTCAACGGGACTATGAAACTCACAGATACGCAGTATTTT,CASSFLNGTMKLTDTQYF
TRBJ2-1,-,TRBD2,TRBV9,TGTGCCAGCAGCGCTCCCCTAGCGGGAGGTAGGGGTGAGCAGTTCTTC,CASSAPLAGGRGEQFF
TRBJ2-7,-,TRBD2,TRBV4-1,TGCGCCAGCAGCCCTCTGGGTCTGACTAGCGGGAGGGCCTACGAGCAGTACTTC,CASSPLGLTSGRAYEQYF
TRBJ2-7,-,TRBD2,TRBV11-2,TGTGCCAGCAGCCCGGTCGTGCGGGAGGGTGGCTACGAGCAGTACTTC,CASSPVVREGGYEQYF
TRBJ2-2,-,TRBD2,TRBV7-9,TGTGCCAGCAGCTCAACTAGCGGGAGAAACACCGGGGAGCTGTTTTTT,CASSSTSGRNTGELFF
TRBJ2-1,once,-,TRBV7-2,TGTGCCAGCAGCCCCCTTGTGGGAGGCACCTACAATGAGCAGTTCTTC,CASSPLVGGTYNEQFF
TRBJ1-1,-,-,TRBV6-1,TGTGCCAGCAGCGAAATACAGTCCCTGAACACTGAAGCTTTCTTT,CASSEIQSLNTEAFF
TRBJ2-1,once,-,TRBV11-3,TGTGCCAGCAGCCCCCGGGATTTGCGGGATGAGCAGTTCTTC,CASSPRDLRDEQFF
TRBJ2-3,-,-,TRBV7-9,TGTGCCAGCAGCCCACGAACCCGGACGGAGAGCACAGATACGCAGTATTTT,CASSPRTRTESTDTQYF
TRBJ2-2,-,TRBD1,TRBV7-9,TGTGCCAGCAGCCCGGGGACAGGGGGCTTGGCCGGGGAGCTGTTTTTT,CASSPGTGGLAGELFF
TRBJ2-6,-,-,TRBV27,TGTGCCAGCAGTGTAGGTGGGGCCAACGTCCTGACTTTC,CASSVGGANVLTF
TRBJ2-7,-,-,TRBV15,TGTGCCACCAGTACACGGCAGCCCCCCTACGAGCAGTACTTC,CATSTRQPPYEQYF
TRBJ1-4,once,-,TRBV25-1,TGTGCCAGCAGTGAAACATCCCCCGGGACCGTTAATGAAAAACTGTTTTTT,CASSETSPGTVNEKLFF
TRBJ1-2,-,TRBD1,TRBV5-6,TGTGCCAGCAGCTGGACAGGAGCTAACTATGGCTACACCTTC,CASSWTGANYGYTF
TRBJ2-1,-,-,TRBV27,TGTGCCAGCAGTTTAGAGGTGCCTTCCATTCGCGATGAGCAGTTCTTC,CASSLEVPSIRDEQFF
TRBJ2-1,once,-,TRBV5-3,TGTGCCAGATGGCCTAATAGCTCCTACAATGAGCAGTTCTTC,CARWPNSSYNEQFF
TRBJ2-1,-,TRBD2,TRBV9,TGTGCCAGCACCCTGGGGAGCGGGGGCTTCAATGAGCAGTTCTTC,CASTLGSGGFNEQFF